This T cell receptor (beta chain) was sequenced in a study of early T cells in non-severe SARS-CoV-2 infection. Study-level background: Sequencing of bulk RNA from unsorted whole blood was done, without chain pairing.

This clonotype was counted ten times or more. The antigen remains undetermined. Researchers tagged individual cDNA molecules with unique molecular identifiers. MiXCR, run by TCRdb on the 5' RACE reads, gives a single entry per CDR3 protein. This sample has 52,000 or so distinct CDR3 sequences, with about an eighth found just once. Study results and caveats: Reliance on VDJdb matching favored anti-spike CD8 responses; private and CD4 specificities were missed.

Deletions cut 1 base from V and 0 bases from J, with 7 bases between. This CDR3 region has 15 residues. The germline V gene encodes CDR1 SQVTM and CDR2 ANQGSEA. This receptor was obtained from an adult who was a healthcare worker with PCR-confirmed SARS-CoV-2 infection or an uninfected control (not recorded which). The sequencing input was whole blood. The chain employs TRBV29-1 and TRBJ2-6, with no clear D. CDR3 nucleotides: TGCAGCGTTGAAGCCCGTCACTCTGGGGCCAACGTCCTGACTTTC. It specifies CSVEARHSGANVLTF.